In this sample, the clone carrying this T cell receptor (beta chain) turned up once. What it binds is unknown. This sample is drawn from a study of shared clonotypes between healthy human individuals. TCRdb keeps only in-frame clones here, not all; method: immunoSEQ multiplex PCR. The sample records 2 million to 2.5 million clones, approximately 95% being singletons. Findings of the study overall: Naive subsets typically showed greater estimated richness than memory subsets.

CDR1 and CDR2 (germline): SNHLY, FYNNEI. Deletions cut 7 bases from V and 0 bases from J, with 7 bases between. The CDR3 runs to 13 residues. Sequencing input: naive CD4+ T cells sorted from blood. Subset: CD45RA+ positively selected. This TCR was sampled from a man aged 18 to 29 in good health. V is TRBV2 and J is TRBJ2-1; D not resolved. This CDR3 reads CASNGVSYNEQFF. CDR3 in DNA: TGTGCCAGCAACGGTGTCTCCTACAATGAGCAGTTCTTC.